This TCR beta chain was captured in a study of tumour-infiltrating T cells in Burkitt lymphoma. At the level of the study: The Burkitt lymphoma cohort spanned all epidemiological subtypes. Productive clonality predicted overall and progression-free survival. The study, taken as a whole, reports: Several public clonotypes were shared across many Burkitt lymphoma patients.

There are a few counts of this clone. Its antigen remains unidentified. The CDR3 length is 15 residues. Germline CDR1 is SGHNT and CDR2 is YENEEA. The V and J ends lost 1 base and 3 bases respectively, with 11 bases between them. Sequencing used immunoSEQ multiplex PCR; TCRdb keeps in-frame clones, though not all of them. Of roughly 1,200 clones listed, 10% to 15% are singletons. The J gene is TRBJ2-3, the V gene TRBV11-3, with D possibly TRBD2 on 5 matching bases. Sequencing was carried out using tumor tissue. The TCR was taken from a human donor with Burkitt lymphoma. CDR3 DNA: TGTGCCAGCAGCTTAGTAGCGCCCGCTACAGATACGCAGTATTTT. It translates to CASSLVAPATDTQYF.